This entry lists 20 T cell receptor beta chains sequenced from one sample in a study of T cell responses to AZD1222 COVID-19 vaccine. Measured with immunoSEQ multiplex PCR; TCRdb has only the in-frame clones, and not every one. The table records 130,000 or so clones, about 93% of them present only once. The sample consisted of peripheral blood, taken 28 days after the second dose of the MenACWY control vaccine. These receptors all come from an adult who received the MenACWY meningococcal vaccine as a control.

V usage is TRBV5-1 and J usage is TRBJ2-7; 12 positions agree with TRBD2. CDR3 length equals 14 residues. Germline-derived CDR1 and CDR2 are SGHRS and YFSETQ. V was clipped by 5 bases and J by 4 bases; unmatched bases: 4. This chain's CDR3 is CASRRLAGEYEQYF. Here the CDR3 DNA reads TGCGCCAGCAGGCGACTAGCGGGAGAATACGAGCAGTACTTC.

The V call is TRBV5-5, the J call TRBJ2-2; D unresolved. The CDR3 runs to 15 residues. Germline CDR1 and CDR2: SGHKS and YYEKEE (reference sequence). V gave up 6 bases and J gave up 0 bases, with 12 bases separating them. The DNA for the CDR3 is TGTGCCAGCACCACAAACATTGCGAACACCGGGGAGCTGTTTTTT. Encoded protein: CASTTNIANTGELFF.

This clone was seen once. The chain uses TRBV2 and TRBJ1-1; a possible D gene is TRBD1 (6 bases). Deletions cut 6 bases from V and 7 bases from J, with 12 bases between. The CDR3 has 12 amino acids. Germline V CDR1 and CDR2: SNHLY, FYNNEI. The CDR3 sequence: CASSYTGFEAFF. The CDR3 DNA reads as TGTGCCAGCAGCTATACAGGGTTTGAAGCTTTCTTT.

The chain's CDR3 is CASSFVARNSPLHF. The CDR3 bases are TGTGCCAGCAGTTTTGTGGCACGAAATTCACCCCTCCACTTT. V and J are TRBV27 and TRBJ1-6; D is undetermined. V was clipped by 3 bases and J by 7 bases, with 10 bases between them. The CDR3 is made up of 14 amino acids. Germline CDR1 MNHEY, CDR2 SMNVEV (reference sequence).

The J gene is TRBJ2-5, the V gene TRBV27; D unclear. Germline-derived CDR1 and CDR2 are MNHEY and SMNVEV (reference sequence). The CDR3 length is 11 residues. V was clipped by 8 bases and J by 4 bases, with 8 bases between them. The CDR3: CASYFGETQYF. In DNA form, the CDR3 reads TGTGCCAGCTATTTCGGAGAGACCCAGTACTTC.

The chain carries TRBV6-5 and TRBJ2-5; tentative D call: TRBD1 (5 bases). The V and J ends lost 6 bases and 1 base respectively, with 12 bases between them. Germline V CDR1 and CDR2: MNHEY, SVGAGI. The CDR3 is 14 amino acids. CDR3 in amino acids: CASRKTGVQETQYF. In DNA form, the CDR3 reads TGTGCCAGCAGAAAAACAGGCGTCCAAGAGACCCAGTACTTC.

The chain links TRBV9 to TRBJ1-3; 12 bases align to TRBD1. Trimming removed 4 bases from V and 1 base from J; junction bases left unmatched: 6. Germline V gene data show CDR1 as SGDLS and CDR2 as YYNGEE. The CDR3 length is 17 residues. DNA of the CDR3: TGTGCCAGCAGCCCAACGGGACAGGGGGCATCTGGAAACACCATATATTTT. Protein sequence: CASSPTGQGASGNTIYF.

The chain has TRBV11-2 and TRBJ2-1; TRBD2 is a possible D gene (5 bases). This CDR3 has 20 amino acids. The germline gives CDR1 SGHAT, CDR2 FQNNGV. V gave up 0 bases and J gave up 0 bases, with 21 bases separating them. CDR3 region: CASSLERAPRFGDSYNEQFF. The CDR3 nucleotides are TGTGCCAGCAGCTTAGAGCGGGCGCCGAGGTTTGGGGACTCCTACAATGAGCAGTTCTTC.

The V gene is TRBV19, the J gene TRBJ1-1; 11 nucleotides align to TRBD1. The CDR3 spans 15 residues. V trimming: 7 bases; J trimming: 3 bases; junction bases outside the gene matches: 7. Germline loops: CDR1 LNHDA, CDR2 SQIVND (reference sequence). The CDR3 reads CASTRTGGFYTEAFF. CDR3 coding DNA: TGTGCCAGTACTCGGACAGGGGGCTTTTACACTGAAGCTTTCTTT.

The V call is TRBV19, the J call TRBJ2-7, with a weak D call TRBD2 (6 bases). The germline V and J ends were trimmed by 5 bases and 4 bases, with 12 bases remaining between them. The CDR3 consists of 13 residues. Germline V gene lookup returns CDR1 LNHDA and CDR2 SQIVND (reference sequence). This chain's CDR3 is CASSQGLTYEQYV. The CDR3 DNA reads TGTGCCAGTAGTCAGGGACTGACATACGAGCAGTACGTC.

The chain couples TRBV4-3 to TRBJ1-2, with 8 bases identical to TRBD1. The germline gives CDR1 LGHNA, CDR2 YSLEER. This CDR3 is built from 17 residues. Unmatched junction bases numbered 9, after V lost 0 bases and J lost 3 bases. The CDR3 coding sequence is TGCGCCAGCAGCCAAGATCTTTCGACAGGGGACTACTATGGCTACACCTTC. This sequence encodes CASSQDLSTGDYYGYTF.

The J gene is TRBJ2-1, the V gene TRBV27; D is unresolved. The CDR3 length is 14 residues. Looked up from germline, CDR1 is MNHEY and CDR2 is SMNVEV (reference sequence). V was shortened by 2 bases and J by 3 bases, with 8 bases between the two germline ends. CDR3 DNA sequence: TGTGCCAGCAGTTTAAAAGCTCGCTACAATGAGCAGTTCTTC. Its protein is CASSLKARYNEQFF.

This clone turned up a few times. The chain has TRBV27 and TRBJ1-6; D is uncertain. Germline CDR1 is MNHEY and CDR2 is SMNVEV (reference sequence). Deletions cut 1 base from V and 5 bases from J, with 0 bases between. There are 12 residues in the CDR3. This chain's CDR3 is CASSLYNSPLHF. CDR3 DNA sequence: TGTGCCAGCAGTTTATATAATTCACCCCTCCACTTT.

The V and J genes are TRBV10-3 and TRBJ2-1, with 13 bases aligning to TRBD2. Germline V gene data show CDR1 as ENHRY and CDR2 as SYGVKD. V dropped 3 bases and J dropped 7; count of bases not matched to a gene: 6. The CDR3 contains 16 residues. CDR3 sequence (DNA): TGTGCCATCAGTGACCAAACTAGCGGGGGGGATAATGAGCAGTTCTTC. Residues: CAISDQTSGGDNEQFF.

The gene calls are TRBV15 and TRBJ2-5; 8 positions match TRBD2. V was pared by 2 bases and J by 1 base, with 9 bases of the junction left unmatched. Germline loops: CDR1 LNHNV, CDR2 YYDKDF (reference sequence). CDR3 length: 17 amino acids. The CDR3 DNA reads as TGTGCCACCAGCAGACCCGATTCACTAGCGGTCCAAGAGACCCAGTACTTC. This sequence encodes CATSRPDSLAVQETQYF.

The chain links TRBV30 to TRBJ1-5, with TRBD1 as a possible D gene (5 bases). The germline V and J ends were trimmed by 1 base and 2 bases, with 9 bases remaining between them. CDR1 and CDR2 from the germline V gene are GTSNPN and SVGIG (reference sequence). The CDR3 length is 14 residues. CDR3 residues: CAWSGGVGNQPQHF. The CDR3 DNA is TGTGCCTGGAGTGGGGGGGTAGGCAATCAGCCCCAGCATTTT.

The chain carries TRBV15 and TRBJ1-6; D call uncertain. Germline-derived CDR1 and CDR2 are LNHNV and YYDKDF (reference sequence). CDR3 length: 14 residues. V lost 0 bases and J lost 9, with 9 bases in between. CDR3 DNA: TGTGCCACCAGCAGAGATGGGGAGGTTTCACCCCTCCACTTT. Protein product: CATSRDGEVSPLHF.

CDR3 loop: CASRGTANSPLHF. CDR3 sequence (DNA): TGTGCCAGCAGAGGGACAGCGAATTCACCCCTCCACTTT. The genes are TRBV25-1 and TRBJ1-6; 7 positions match TRBD1. The CDR3 covers 13 residues. V shed 6 bases, J shed 7 bases, and the junction held 3 bases outside the gene matches. Looked up from germline, CDR1 is MGHDK and CDR2 is SYGVNS.

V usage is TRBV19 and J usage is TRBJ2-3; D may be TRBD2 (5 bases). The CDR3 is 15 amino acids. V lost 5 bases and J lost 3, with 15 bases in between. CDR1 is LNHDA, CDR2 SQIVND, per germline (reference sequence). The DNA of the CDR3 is TGTGCCAGTAGTGGGGTCGGGGTGGGGACAGATACGCAGTATTTT. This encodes CASSGVGVGTDTQYF.

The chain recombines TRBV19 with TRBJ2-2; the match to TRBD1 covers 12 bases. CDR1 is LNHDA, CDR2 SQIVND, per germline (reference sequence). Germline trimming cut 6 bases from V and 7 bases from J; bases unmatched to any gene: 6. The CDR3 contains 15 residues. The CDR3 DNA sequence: TGTGCCAGTAGCTGGGGACAGGGGGCGGTCGGGGAGCTGTTTTTT. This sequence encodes CASSWGQGAVGELFF.